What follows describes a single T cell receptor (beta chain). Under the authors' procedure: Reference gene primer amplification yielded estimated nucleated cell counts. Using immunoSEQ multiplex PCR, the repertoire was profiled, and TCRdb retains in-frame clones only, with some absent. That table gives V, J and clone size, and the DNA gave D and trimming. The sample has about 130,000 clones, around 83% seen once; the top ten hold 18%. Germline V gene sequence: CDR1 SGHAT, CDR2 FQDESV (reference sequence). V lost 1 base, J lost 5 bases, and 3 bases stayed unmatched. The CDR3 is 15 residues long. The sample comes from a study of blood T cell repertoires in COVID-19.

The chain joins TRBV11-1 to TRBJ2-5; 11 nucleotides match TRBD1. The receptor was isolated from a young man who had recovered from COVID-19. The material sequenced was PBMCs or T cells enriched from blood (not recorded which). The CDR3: CASSLGGTGGETQYF. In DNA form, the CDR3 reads TGTGCCAGCAGCTTAGGGGGGACAGGGGGTGAGACCCAGTACTTC.